This T cell receptor (beta chain) was captured by sequencing in a study of blood T cells in healthy people across ages. The second PCR ran roughly 6 to 11 cycles with a sample-barcoded 5' primer and J-beta primers. Using its own MiXCR run on the 5' RACE reads, TCRdb lists one record per CDR3 protein. In the table there are about 1.1 million distinct CDR3 sequences, 35% to 45% of which are singletons. Healthy individuals of Caucasian origin from Russia, aged about 6 to 95, served as donors. With each sample, at least 5 micrograms of total RNA were extracted. General study findings and limits: Roughly linear age-related decline in beta diversity appeared, significant by age 40. No one knew whether donors had CMV, which possibly confounded expanded clonotype changes.

V shed 0 bases and J shed 0 bases, with 12 bases lying between them. The CDR3 runs 15 residues. Germline assignment: CDR1 DFQATT and CDR2 SNEGSKA (reference sequence). To note about this clonotype: What it binds is not known.

The receptor was isolated from a man between 18 and 35 years old in good health. The chain joins TRBV20-1 to TRBJ2-7; perhaps TRBD1 as D (6 bases). The sample consisted of blood. The CDR3 loop reads CSARDREGGSYEQYF. The CDR3 DNA follows: TGCAGTGCTAGAGATAGGGAAGGGGGCTCCTACGAGCAGTACTTC.